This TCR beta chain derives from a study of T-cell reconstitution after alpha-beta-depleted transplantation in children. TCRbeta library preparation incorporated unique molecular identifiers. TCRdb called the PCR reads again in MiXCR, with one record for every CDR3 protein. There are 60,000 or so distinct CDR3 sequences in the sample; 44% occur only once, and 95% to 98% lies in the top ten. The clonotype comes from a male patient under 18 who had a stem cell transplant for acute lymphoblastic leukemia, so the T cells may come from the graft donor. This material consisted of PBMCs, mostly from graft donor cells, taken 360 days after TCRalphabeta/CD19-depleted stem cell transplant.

As DNA, the CDR3 is TGTGCCAGCAGCCCTCGAGGGGCGTATCAGTTCTTC. Protein: CASSPRGAYQFF. The genes are TRBV28 and TRBJ2-1; either TRBD1 or TRBD2 may supply D (5 bases each). The CDR3 has 12 amino acids. In germline, CDR1 is MDHEN, CDR2 SYDVKM. With 6 bases removed from V and 13 bases from J, the gap between germline ends came to 16 bases.